The 3 T cell receptor beta chains in this list originate from one sample, sequenced in a study of CD8+CD57+ T cells in acquired aplastic anemia. TCR beta VDJ combinations and CDR3 sequences were profiled from genomic DNA. Each CDR3 protein is one row after TCRdb ran MiXCR on the reads. Of fewer than 200,000 distinct CDR3 sequences listed, about 48% were seen once; the top ten hold 0.85% to 1.3%. The specimen sequenced was sorted CD4+, CD8+, or CD8+CD57+ T cells (not recorded which) from PBMCs. These receptors all stem from a human donor in good health.

The chain combines TRBV7-9 with TRBJ2-3, with D possibly matching TRBD1 (5 bases). The CDR3 is made up of 13 amino acids. V lost 2 bases and J lost 8, with 11 bases in between. Germline CDR1 and CDR2: SEHNR and FQNEAQ (reference sequence). CDR3: CASSLNRLGTQYF. The CDR3 DNA reads TGTGCCAGCAGCTTAAACAGGCTAGGTACGCAGTATTTT.

This clonotype was recorded at least ten times. The J gene is TRBJ2-7, the V gene TRBV19, with D perhaps matching TRBD1 (7 bases). With 6 bases removed from V and 2 bases from J, the gap between germline ends came to 11 bases. The CDR3 has 13 amino acids. The V gene's germline CDR1 is LNHDA and CDR2 SQIVND (reference sequence). CDR3 region: CASSPRGAYEQYF. Here the CDR3 DNA reads TGTGCCAGTAGCCCCAGGGGGGCCTACGAGCAGTACTTC.

This clonotype was counted many times. CDR3 nucleotides: TGTGCCCCCACCAGACCCGGCGGGGCTCCCCTACGGGACTATGGCTACACCTTC. Translation gives CAPTRPGGAPLRDYGYTF. The chain is built from TRBV24-1 and TRBJ1-2; TRBD1 is a possible D gene (5 bases). Germline CDR1 reads KGHDR; CDR2 reads SFDVKD. The ends were cut back, 12 bases at V and 3 bases at J, with 31 bases in the middle. The CDR3 runs to 18 residues.